These 24 T cell receptor beta chains originate from one sample sequenced in a study of glioma-infiltrating T cells after dendritic cell vaccination. Noted time point: after dendritic cell vaccination, including at tumor progression/relapse. Clones were sequenced by immunoSEQ multiplex PCR, and TCRdb holds only the in-frame ones, with some missing. This sample has roughly 60,000 clones, with more than 75% found just once. Material: blood, obtained after dendritic cell vaccination. All receptors come from a human donor with glioblastoma.

The rearrangement joins TRBV7-9 to TRBJ1-5; the D gene is possibly TRBD1 (5 bases). V was pared by 2 bases and J by 5 bases, with 10 bases between. CDR1 is SEHNR, CDR2 FQNEAQ, per germline (reference sequence). The CDR3 has 14 amino acids. In DNA form, the CDR3 reads TGTGCCAGCAGCTTACCGGGGGATCATCAGCCCCAGCATTTT. This sequence encodes CASSLPGDHQPQHF.

This clone has a handful of counts. This chain links TRBV7-9 with TRBJ2-1; 7 positions match TRBD1. Germline V gene sequence: CDR1 SEHNR, CDR2 FQNEAQ (reference sequence). Losses at the gene ends were 2 bases for V and 5 bases for J; bases not matched to a gene: 9. This CDR3 spans 16 amino acids. The CDR3 DNA reads TGTGCCAGCAGCTTACCTTCCGGGACAGCAAACAATGAGCAGTTCTTC. Translated, it gives CASSLPSGTANNEQFF. The full variable domain, its missing parts supplied by reference TRBV7-9 and TRBJ2-1, is DTGVSQNPRHKITKRGQNVTFRCDPISEHNRLYWYRQTLGQGPEFLTYFQNEAQLEKSRLLSDRFSAERPKGSFSTLEIQRTEQGDSAMYLCASSLPSGTANNEQFFGPGTRLTVL.

V is TRBV2 and J is TRBJ2-7; D gene uncertain. Germline V CDR1 and CDR2: SNHLY, FYNNEI. V lost 2 bases, J lost 0 bases, and 8 bases lay in between. CDR3 length: 14 residues. Here the CDR3 reads CASSEILDSYEQYF. In DNA, the CDR3 is TGTGCCAGCAGTGAAATTCTAGACTCCTACGAGCAGTACTTC.

The chain employs TRBV19 and TRBJ2-7; D may be TRBD1 (6 bases). Germline V CDR1 and CDR2: LNHDA, SQIVND (reference sequence). This CDR3 region has 12 residues. Trimming pared 6 bases from V and 5 bases from J, leaving 11 bases between. CDR3 in DNA: TGTGCCAGTAGGGACAGATATGACGAGCAGTACTTC. Its protein is CASRDRYDEQYF.

The V call is TRBV5-6, the J call TRBJ1-1, with D unclear. Germline CDR1 SGHDT, CDR2 YYEEEE. Deletions cut 2 bases from V and 1 base from J, with 9 bases between. This CDR3 has 14 residues. The chain's CDR3 is CASSFPGPNTEAFF. The CDR3 nucleotides are TGTGCCAGCAGCTTTCCAGGCCCGAACACTGAAGCTTTCTTT.

This clone has only one observation. The chain joins TRBV30 to TRBJ2-3, with TRBD2 matching 8 bases. The ends lost 0 bases at V and 5 bases at J; junction bases unmatched: 4. The CDR3 sequence is 14 residues long. In germline, CDR1 is GTSNPN, CDR2 SVGIG (reference sequence). DNA of the CDR3: TGTGCCTGGAGTGTACTGGCGGGAGGAGATACGCAGTATTTT. Residues: CAWSVLAGGDTQYF.

This clone came up a few times. The gene calls are TRBV11-1 and TRBJ2-5; 9 bases are shared with TRBD2. After removal of 5 bases from V and 5 bases from J, the junction contained 6 bases not matched to a gene. CDR1 and CDR2 (germline): SGHAT, FQDESV (reference sequence). This CDR3 is 14 amino acids long. CDR3: CASSPRTSEETQYF. CDR3 coding DNA: TGTGCCAGCAGCCCACGGACTAGCGAGGAGACCCAGTACTTC. Full variable domain (remainder filled in from reference TRBV11-1 and TRBJ2-5): EAEVAQSPRYKITEKSQAVAFWCDPISGHATLYWYRQILGQGPELLVQFQDESVVDDSQLPKDRFSAERLKGVDSTLKIQPAELGDSAMYLCASSPRTSEETQYFGPGTRLLVL.

The chain links TRBV10-1 to TRBJ2-5; 12 positions match TRBD2. This CDR3 has 15 residues. V was pared by 6 bases and J by 0 bases, with 2 bases of the junction left unmatched. Germline CDR1 WNHNN, CDR2 SYGVQD (reference sequence). This CDR3 reads CASRGTSGYQETQYF. The CDR3 DNA is TGCGCCAGCAGAGGGACTAGCGGGTACCAAGAGACCCAGTACTTC.

The rearrangement uses TRBV5-6 and TRBJ1-1, with D tentatively TRBD1 (6 bases). The germline V gene has CDR1 SGHDT and CDR2 YYEEEE. The CDR3 has 12 residues. V gave up 2 bases and J gave up 6 bases, with 8 bases separating them. CDR3 loop: CASSLQGSEAFF. DNA of the CDR3: TGTGCCAGCAGCTTACAGGGTTCTGAAGCTTTCTTT.

This chain links TRBV5-1 with TRBJ2-3; the match to TRBD2 covers 8 bases. This CDR3 has 15 amino acids. V trimming: 1 base; J trimming: 3 bases; junction bases outside the gene matches: 4. Germline CDR1 is SGHRS and CDR2 is YFSETQ. CDR3 sequence: CASSLREGGTDTQYF. For the CDR3, the DNA is TGCGCCAGCAGCTTGCGGGAGGGGGGGACAGATACGCAGTATTTT.

This CDR3 reads CASSLASAGVNEKLFF. Written as DNA, the CDR3 is TGTGCCAGCAGCTTAGCGTCGGCAGGGGTTAATGAAAAACTGTTTTTT. The chain recombines TRBV7-9 with TRBJ1-4; tentatively, D is TRBD1 (6 bases). Germline CDR1 SEHNR, CDR2 FQNEAQ (reference sequence). This CDR3 has 16 residues. The V and J ends lost 0 bases and 4 bases respectively, with 12 bases between them. The full variable domain, in which reference TRBV7-9 and TRBJ1-4 provide the parts outside the CDR3, is DTGVSQNPRHKITKRGQNVTFRCDPISEHNRLYWYRQTLGQGPEFLTYFQNEAQLEKSRLLSDRFSAERPKGSFSTLEIQRTEQGDSAMYLCASSLASAGVNEKLFFGSGTQLSVL.

V usage is TRBV7-9 and J usage is TRBJ2-7, with 8 positions matching TRBD2. Germline lookup yields CDR1 SEHNR and CDR2 FQNEAQ (reference sequence). V was pared by 4 bases and J by 0 bases, with 5 bases of the junction left unmatched. The CDR3 is made up of 15 amino acids. The CDR3 is CASSSPSGLSYEQYF. The CDR3 coding sequence is TGTGCCAGCAGCTCCCCTAGCGGGCTCTCCTACGAGCAGTACTTC.

This clone was recorded a few times. The gene calls are TRBV7-2 and TRBJ1-2; 8 bases map to TRBD1. The germline V gene has CDR1 SGHTA and CDR2 FQGNSA. The junction had 6 bases not matched to a gene; V was cut back by 5 bases and J by 7 bases. The CDR3 runs 13 residues. The CDR3: CASSMGQAVGYTF. DNA for the CDR3: TGTGCCAGCAGCATGGGACAGGCGGTTGGCTACACCTTC.

The CDR3 DNA is TGTGCCAGCAGTTTCCCCCTAGCGGGGGACTCCTACGAGCAGTACTTC. Its protein product is CASSFPLAGDSYEQYF. The chain is built from TRBV28 and TRBJ2-7; 10 nucleotides agree with TRBD2. V was clipped by 3 bases and J by 0 bases; unmatched bases: 5. The CDR3 consists of 16 residues. Germline loops: CDR1 MDHEN, CDR2 SYDVKM.

The rearrangement links TRBV7-2 to TRBJ1-2; 9 bases are shared with TRBD1. V shed 4 bases and J 8 bases; nucleotides not matched to a gene: 8. Germline V gives CDR1 SGHTA, CDR2 FQGNSA. The CDR3 runs 14 residues. In nucleotides, the CDR3 is TGTGCCAGCAGCTCCAGACAGGGGGGTAACGGCTACACCTTC. Translated: CASSSRQGGNGYTF.

This chain uses TRBV4-3 with TRBJ2-2; 7 nucleotides match TRBD1. With 4 bases clipped from V and 2 bases from J, the junction kept 7 bases outside the gene matches. This CDR3 is built from 16 residues. The germline V gene has CDR1 LGHNA and CDR2 YSLEER. The CDR3 loop is CASSPGQRQNTGELFF. The DNA for the CDR3 is TGCGCCAGCAGCCCGGGACAGCGACAAAACACCGGGGAGCTGTTTTTT.

The chain links TRBV5-1 to TRBJ2-3, with D possibly matching TRBD1 (7 bases). The CDR3 contains 14 residues. Germline V gene data show CDR1 as SGHRS and CDR2 as YFSETQ. The V end lost 4 bases, the J end lost 2 bases, and 11 bases lay between the germline ends. The CDR3 DNA follows: TGCGCCAGCAGCCGACAGGGACTCACAGATACGCAGTATTTT. This translates into CASSRQGLTDTQYF.

The chain uses TRBV27 and TRBJ1-2; the match to TRBD1 covers 11 bases. V lost 3 bases to trimming and J lost 8 bases; unmatched junction nucleotides: 11. The CDR3 has 16 amino acids. Germline V gene data show CDR1 as MNHEY and CDR2 as SMNVEV (reference sequence). The CDR3 nucleotides are TGTGCCAGCAGTTTCTTGCCCGGACAGGGGGCAAAGGGCTACACCTTC. Translation gives CASSFLPGQGAKGYTF.

The chain employs TRBV9 and TRBJ1-5, with D unresolved. V lost 6 bases and J 0 bases, leaving 16 bases between the germline ends. The CDR3 contains 16 residues. CDR1 is SGDLS, CDR2 YYNGEE, per germline. The CDR3 reads CASNRGGSFSNQPQHF. CDR3 sequence (DNA): TGTGCCAGCAACAGAGGAGGCAGCTTTAGCAATCAGCCCCAGCATTTT.

The V call is TRBV6-5, the J call TRBJ1-2, with 7 nucleotides matching TRBD1. Germline values: CDR1 MNHEY, CDR2 SVGAGI. There are 13 residues in the CDR3. J lost 4 bases, V lost 6 bases, and 5 bases had no gene match. Here the CDR3 reads CASRRDSLYGYTF. CDR3 nucleotides: TGTGCCAGCAGAAGGGACAGTCTCTATGGCTACACCTTC.

The genes are TRBV10-2 and TRBJ1-5, with D possibly TRBD1 on 6 matching bases. V lost 7 bases, J lost 3 bases, and 13 bases lay in between. CDR3 length equals 14 residues. Per the germline V gene, CDR1 is WSHSY and CDR2 is SAAADI. The CDR3 DNA reads as TGCGCCAGCAAGGGGGAGATGGACAATCAGCCCCAGCATTTT. Translation gives CASKGEMDNQPQHF.

This sequence joins TRBV5-6 and TRBJ2-7; 10 bases align to TRBD1. V trimming: 4 bases; J trimming: 3 bases; junction bases outside the gene matches: 10. The CDR3 totals 16 residues. CDR1 SGHDT and CDR2 YYEEEE come from the germline V gene. The CDR3: CASSLTGTGVFYEQYF. DNA of the CDR3: TGTGCCAGCAGCCTTACCGGGACAGGGGTCTTCTACGAGCAGTACTTC.

V gene TRBV7-6 combines with J gene TRBJ1-1; 7 bases are a match to TRBD1. This CDR3 is built from 17 residues. V shed 10 bases and J 8 bases; nucleotides not matched to a gene: 25. The germline V gene has CDR1 SGHVS and CDR2 FNYEAQ. The CDR3: CAIVPGQSALSFAEAFF. Written as DNA, the CDR3 is TGTGCCATCGTCCCGGGACAGAGCGCTTTGAGTTTCGCGGAAGCTTTCTTT.

This clone occurred a few times. The chain joins TRBV6-6 to TRBJ1-1; perhaps TRBD1 as D (5 bases). Trimming stripped 6 bases from V and 5 bases from J, with 16 bases between. CDR1 is MNHNY and CDR2 is SVGAGI in the germline V gene (reference sequence). The CDR3 length is 14 residues. CDR3 region: CASSKDSVVTEAFF. The CDR3 coding sequence is TGTGCCAGCAGCAAAGACAGTGTGGTAACTGAAGCTTTCTTT.